The T cell receptor (beta chain) under discussion was sequenced for a study of cytomegalovirus exposure and HLA in healthy donors. Findings and caveats of the study: Three chains linked to CMV were shown in vitro to be specific for CMV antigens.

The CDR3 extends over 13 amino acids. Germline CDR1 is MNHEY and CDR2 is SMNVEV (reference sequence). V shed 2 bases and J 5 bases; nucleotides not matched to a gene: 2. A remark on this clone: Its antigen is still unknown.

With 60 Vbeta and 13 Jbeta primers, the PCR was carried out. TCRdb keeps only in-frame clones here, not all; method: immunoSEQ multiplex PCR. Among around 180,000 clones listed, about 76% were seen once. Source material: PBMCs. The origin of this receptor is a woman aged 45-65 years in good health and CMV-seronegative. This chain uses TRBV27 with TRBJ1-2, with 7 bases matching TRBD1. The CDR3 loop is CASSLGTDYGYTF. The CDR3 nucleotides are TGTGCCAGCAGTTTAGGGACAGATTATGGCTACACCTTC.